This T cell receptor beta chain was recorded in a study of cytomegalovirus exposure and HLA in healthy donors. Study-wide findings and caveats: Confirmation in vitro established that a few CMV-associated chains were specific for CMV antigens.

A remark on this clone: The target antigen is unknown.

The V gene end was trimmed by 2 bases and the J gene end by 5 bases; junction bases not matched to a gene: 6. CDR1 and CDR2 (germline): SGHRS, YFSETQ. The CDR3 covers 14 residues. The PCR made use of 60 Vbeta and 13 Jbeta primers. Method: immunoSEQ multiplex PCR; TCRdb's copy keeps in-frame clones and lacks some. Among some 130,000 clones listed, around 9.7% were seen once. The sample taken for sequencing was PBMCs. The rearrangement links TRBV5-1 to TRBJ2-7; 8 nucleotides agree with TRBD2. The TCR comes from a man over 45 in good health and CMV-seronegative. The CDR3 region has the DNA TGCGCCAGCAGCTTACTAGCGGAGAGGGACGAGCAGTACTTC. This translates into CASSLLAERDEQYF.